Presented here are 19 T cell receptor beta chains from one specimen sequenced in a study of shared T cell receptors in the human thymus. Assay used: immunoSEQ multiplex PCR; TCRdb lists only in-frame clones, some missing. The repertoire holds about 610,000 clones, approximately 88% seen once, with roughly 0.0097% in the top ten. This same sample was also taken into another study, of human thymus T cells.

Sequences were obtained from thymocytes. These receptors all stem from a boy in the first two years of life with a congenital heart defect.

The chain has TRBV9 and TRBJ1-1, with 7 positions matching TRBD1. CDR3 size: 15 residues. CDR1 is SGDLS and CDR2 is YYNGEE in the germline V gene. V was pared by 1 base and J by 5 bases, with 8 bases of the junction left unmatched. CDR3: CASSVKRGPGTEAFF. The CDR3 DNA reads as TGTGCCAGCAGCGTAAAAAGGGGGCCGGGGACTGAAGCTTTCTTT.

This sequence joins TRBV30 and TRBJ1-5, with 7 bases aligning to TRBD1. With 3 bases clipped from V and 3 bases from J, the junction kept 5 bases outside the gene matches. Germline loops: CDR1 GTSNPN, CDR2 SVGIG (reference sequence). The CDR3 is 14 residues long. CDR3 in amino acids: CAWRTTGVNQPQHF. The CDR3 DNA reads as TGTGCCTGGAGAACTACAGGGGTCAATCAGCCCCAGCATTTT. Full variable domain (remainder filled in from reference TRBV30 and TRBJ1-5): SQTIHQWPATLVQPVGSPLSLECTVEGTSNPNLYWYRQAAGRGLQLLFYSVGIGQISSEVPQNLSASRPQDRQFILSSKKLLLSDSGFYLCAWRTTGVNQPQHFGDGTRLSIL.

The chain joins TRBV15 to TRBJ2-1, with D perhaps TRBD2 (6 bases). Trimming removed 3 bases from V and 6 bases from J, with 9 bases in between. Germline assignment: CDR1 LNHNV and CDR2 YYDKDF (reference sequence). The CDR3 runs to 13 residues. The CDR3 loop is CATSRLTSNEQFF. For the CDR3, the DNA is TGTGCCACCAGCAGGCTGACTAGCAATGAGCAGTTCTTC.

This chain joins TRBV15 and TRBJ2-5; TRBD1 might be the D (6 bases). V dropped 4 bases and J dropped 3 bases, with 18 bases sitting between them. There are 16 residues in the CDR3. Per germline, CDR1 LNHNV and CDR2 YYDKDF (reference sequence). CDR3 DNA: TGTGCCACCAGCATGCCGCTTGGGACAAGGGAAGAGACCCAGTACTTC. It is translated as CATSMPLGTREETQYF.

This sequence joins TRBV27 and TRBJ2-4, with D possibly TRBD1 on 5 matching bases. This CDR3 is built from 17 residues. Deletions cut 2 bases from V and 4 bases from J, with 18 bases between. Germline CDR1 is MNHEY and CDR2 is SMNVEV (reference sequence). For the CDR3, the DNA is TGTGCCAGCAGTTTAAGGCCCGGCCCGGCAGGGAAAAACATTCAGTACTTC. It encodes CASSLRPGPAGKNIQYF.

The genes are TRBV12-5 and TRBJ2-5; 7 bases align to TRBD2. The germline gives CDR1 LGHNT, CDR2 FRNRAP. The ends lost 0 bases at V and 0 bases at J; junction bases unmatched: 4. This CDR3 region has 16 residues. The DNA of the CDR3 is TGTGCTAGTGGTTTGGTACGGGCGGGGGACCAAGAGACCCAGTACTTC. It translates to CASGLVRAGDQETQYF.

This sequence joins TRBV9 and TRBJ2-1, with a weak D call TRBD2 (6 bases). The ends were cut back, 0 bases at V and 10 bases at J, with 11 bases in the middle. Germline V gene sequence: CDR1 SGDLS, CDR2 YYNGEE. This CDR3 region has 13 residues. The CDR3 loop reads CASSVATGEEQFF. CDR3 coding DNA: TGTGCCAGCAGCGTAGCTACGGGGGAGGAGCAGTTCTTC. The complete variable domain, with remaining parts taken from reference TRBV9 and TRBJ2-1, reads DSGVTQTPKHLITATGQRVTLRCSPRSGDLSVYWYQQSLDQGLQFLIQYYNGEERAKGNILERFSAQQFPDLHSELNLSSLELGDSALYFCASSVATGEEQFFGPGTRLTVL.

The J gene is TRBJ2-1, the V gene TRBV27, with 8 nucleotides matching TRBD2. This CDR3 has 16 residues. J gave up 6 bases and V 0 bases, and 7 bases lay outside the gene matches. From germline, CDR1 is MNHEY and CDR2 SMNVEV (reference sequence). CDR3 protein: CASSLSWGLDRNEQFF. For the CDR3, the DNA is TGTGCCAGCAGTTTATCTTGGGGACTAGACCGCAATGAGCAGTTCTTC.

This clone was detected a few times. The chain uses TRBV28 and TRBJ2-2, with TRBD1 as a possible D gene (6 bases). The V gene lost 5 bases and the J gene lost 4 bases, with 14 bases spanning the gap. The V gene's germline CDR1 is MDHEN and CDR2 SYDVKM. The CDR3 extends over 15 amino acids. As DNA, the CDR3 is TGTGCCAGCAGTCTGGGACATCTCTTCACCGGGGAGCTGTTTTTT. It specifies CASSLGHLFTGELFF.

CDR3 sequence (DNA): TGTGCCAGCAGCCAAACCACTAGCGGGGCACAAGAGACCCAGTACTTC. This codes for CASSQTTSGAQETQYF. The rearrangement joins TRBV28 to TRBJ2-5, with 10 bases that match TRBD2. V trimming: 6 bases; J trimming: 2 bases; junction bases outside the gene matches: 9. The CDR3 covers 16 residues. Germline-derived CDR1 and CDR2 are MDHEN and SYDVKM.

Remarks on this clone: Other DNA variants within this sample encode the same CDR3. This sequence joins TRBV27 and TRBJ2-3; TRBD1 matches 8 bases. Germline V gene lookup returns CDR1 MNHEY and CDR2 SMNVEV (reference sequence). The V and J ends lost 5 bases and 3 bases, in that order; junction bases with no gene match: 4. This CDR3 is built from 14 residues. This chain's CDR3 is CASSRTGRTDTQYF. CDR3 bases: TGTGCCAGCAGTCGGACAGGGAGAACAGATACGCAGTATTTT.

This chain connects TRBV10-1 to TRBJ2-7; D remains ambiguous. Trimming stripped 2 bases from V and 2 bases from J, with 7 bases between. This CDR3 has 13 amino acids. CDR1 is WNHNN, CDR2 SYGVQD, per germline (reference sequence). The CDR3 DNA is TGCGCCAGCAGTGAGAATCCAGCCTACGAGCAGTACTTC. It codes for CASSENPAYEQYF.

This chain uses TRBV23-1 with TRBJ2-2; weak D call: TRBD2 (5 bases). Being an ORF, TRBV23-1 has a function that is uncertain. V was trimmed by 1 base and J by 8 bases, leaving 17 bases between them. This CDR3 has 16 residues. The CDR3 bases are TGCGCCAGCAGTCAATTCTTAAGGAGGAGACCAGGGGAGCTGTTTTTT. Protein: CASSQFLRRRPGELFF.

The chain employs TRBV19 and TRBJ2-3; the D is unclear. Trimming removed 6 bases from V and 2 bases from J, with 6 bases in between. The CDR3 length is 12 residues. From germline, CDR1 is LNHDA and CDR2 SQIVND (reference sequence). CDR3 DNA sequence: TGTGCCAGTAGCGGAGTCACAGATACGCAGTATTTT. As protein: CASSGVTDTQYF. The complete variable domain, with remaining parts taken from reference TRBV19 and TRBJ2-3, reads DGGITQSPKYLFRKEGQNVTLSCEQNLNHDAMYWYRQDPGQGLRLIYYSQIVNDFQKGDIAEGYSVSREKKESFPLTVTSAQKNPTAFYLCASSGVTDTQYFGPGTRLTVL.

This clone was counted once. The CDR3 bases are TGTGCCAGCAGCCCCCGGATAGCGGTTACCACCGGGGAGCTGTTTTTT. This translates into CASSPRIAVTTGELFF. The chain links TRBV9 to TRBJ2-2; weak D call: TRBD2 (6 bases). The CDR3 consists of 16 residues. Trimming stripped 4 bases from V and 4 bases from J, with 17 bases between. Germline loops: CDR1 SGDLS, CDR2 YYNGEE.

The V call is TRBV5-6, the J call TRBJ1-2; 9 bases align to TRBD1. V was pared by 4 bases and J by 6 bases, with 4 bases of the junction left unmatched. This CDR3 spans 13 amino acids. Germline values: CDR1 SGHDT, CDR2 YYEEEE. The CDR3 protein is CASSAGTGNGYTF. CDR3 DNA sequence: TGTGCCAGCAGCGCAGGGACAGGGAATGGCTACACCTTC. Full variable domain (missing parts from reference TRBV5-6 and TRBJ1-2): DAGVTQSPTHLIKTRGQQVTLRCSPKSGHDTVSWYQQALGQGPQFIFQYYEEEERQRGNFPDRFSGHQFPNYSSELNVNALLLGDSALYLCASSAGTGNGYTFGSGTRLTVV.

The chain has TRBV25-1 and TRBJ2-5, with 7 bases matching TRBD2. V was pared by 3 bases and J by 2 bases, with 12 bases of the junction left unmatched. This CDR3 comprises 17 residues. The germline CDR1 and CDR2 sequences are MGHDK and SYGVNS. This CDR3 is CASSEFYPSGLQETQYF. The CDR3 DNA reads TGTGCCAGCAGTGAGTTTTATCCTAGCGGCTTACAAGAGACCCAGTACTTC.

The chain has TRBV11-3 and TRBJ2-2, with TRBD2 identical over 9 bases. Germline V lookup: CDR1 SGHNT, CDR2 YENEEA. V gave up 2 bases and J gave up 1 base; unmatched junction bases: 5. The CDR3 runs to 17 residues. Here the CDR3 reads CASSLNPSGVNTGELFF. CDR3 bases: TGTGCCAGCAGCTTAAATCCTAGCGGGGTGAACACCGGGGAGCTGTTTTTT.

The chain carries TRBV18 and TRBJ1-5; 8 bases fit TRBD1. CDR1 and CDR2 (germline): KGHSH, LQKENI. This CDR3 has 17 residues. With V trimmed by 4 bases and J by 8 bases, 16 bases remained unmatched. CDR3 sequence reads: CASSRNPGGPEEKPQHF. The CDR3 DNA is TGTGCCAGCTCACGTAACCCAGGGGGCCCCGAGGAAAAGCCCCAGCATTTT.